Following are 7 T cell receptor beta chains from one sample sequenced in a study of regulatory T cells in long-lasting Graves disease. Combining iRepertoire HTBI primers with Arm-PCR of CDR3 regions, the authors built TCR beta libraries. TCRdb re-analysed the multiplex PCR reads in MiXCR, keeping a single row per CDR3 protein. This sample has about 530,000 distinct CDR3 sequences; around 16% occur once, and the top ten carry just under 25%. Time point meaning: newly diagnosed GD, antithyroid drugs for less than 3 months. PBMC RNA was the source of the TCR library. The same sample was also studied in work on T cells in Graves' hyperthyroidism and ophthalmopathy.

This specimen was peripheral blood mononuclear cells (PBMCs), taken at new diagnosis, from a patient treated with antithyroid drugs. These receptors came from a woman aged 35 to 59 with Graves disease.

This chain uses TRBV6-1 with TRBJ2-1; D not certain. V dropped 8 bases and J dropped 10 bases, with 15 bases sitting between them. The germline V gene has CDR1 MNHNS and CDR2 SASEGT. The CDR3 totals 12 residues. The CDR3 sequence: CASALSSYEQFF. The CDR3 DNA reads as TGTGCCAGCGCGCTGAGCTCCTACGAGCAGTTCTTC.

The chain recombines TRBV20-1 with TRBJ1-6; TRBD1 matches at 7 bases. V lost 6 bases and J lost 8; bases outside the gene matches: 4. CDR3 length: 12 amino acids. Per the germline V gene, CDR1 is DFQATT and CDR2 is SNEGSKA (reference sequence). CDR3 residues: CSAQGIDSPLHF. For the CDR3, the DNA is TGCAGTGCACAGGGGATCGATTCACCCCTCCACTTT.

This clonotype came up many times. The J gene is TRBJ2-2, the V gene TRBV11-2; a weak D match, TRBD1 (6 bases). The V and J ends lost 4 bases and 4 bases respectively, with 13 bases between them. Germline loops: CDR1 SGHAT, CDR2 FQNNGV. The CDR3 consists of 15 residues. CDR3 in amino acids: CASSSPRGFTGELFF. In nucleotides, the CDR3 is TGTGCCAGCAGCTCGCCCAGGGGATTCACCGGGGAGCTGTTTTTT.

In its sample, this clonotype was seen many times. This chain links TRBV11-2 with TRBJ1-1, with 8 positions matching TRBD1. This CDR3 has 14 residues. Germline assignment: CDR1 SGHAT and CDR2 FQNNGV. Unmatched junction bases numbered 4, after V lost 3 bases and J lost 4 bases. The CDR3 is CASSLIQGGTEAFF. The CDR3 region has the DNA TGTGCCAGCAGCTTGATACAGGGGGGCACTGAAGCTTTCTTT. The variable domain in full, completed from reference TRBV11-2 and TRBJ1-1, reads EAGVAQSPRYKIIEKRQSVAFWCNPISGHATLYWYQQILGQGPKLLIQFQNNGVVDDSQLPKDRFSAERLKGVDSTLKIQPAKLEDSAVYLCASSLIQGGTEAFFGQGTRLTVV.

The chain links TRBV10-3 to TRBJ1-2; D possibly corresponds to TRBD1 (5 bases). There are 10 residues in the CDR3. Trimming shortened V by 8 bases and J by 5 bases, and 6 bases separated the two germline ends. Germline V lookup: CDR1 ENHRY, CDR2 SYGVKD. The CDR3 DNA reads TGTGCCATCGGGGGGTATGGCTACACCTTC. As protein: CAIGGYGYTF.

The genes are TRBV5-6 and TRBJ2-3; 11 bases align to TRBD2. The CDR3 loop spans 16 amino acids. Germline lookup yields CDR1 SGHDT and CDR2 YYEEEE. Trimming removed 0 bases from V and 8 bases from J; junction bases left unmatched: 8. The CDR3 loop is CASSLELAGAPGTQYF. In DNA form, the CDR3 reads TGTGCCAGCAGCTTGGAACTAGCGGGGGCCCCGGGTACGCAGTATTTT. The full variable domain, rest sourced from reference TRBV5-6 and TRBJ2-3, is DAGVTQSPTHLIKTRGQQVTLRCSPKSGHDTVSWYQQALGQGPQFIFQYYEEEERQRGNFPDRFSGHQFPNYSSELNVNALLLGDSALYLCASSLELAGAPGTQYFGPGTRLTVL.

There are many counts of this clonotype. This sequence joins TRBV2 and TRBJ1-2; 8 positions match TRBD1. V lost 6 bases, J lost 2 bases, and 11 bases stayed unmatched. The CDR3 is 16 amino acids. Per germline, CDR1 SNHLY and CDR2 FYNNEI. The CDR3 reads CASSGTGGNINYGYTF. As DNA, the CDR3 is TGTGCCAGCAGCGGGACAGGAGGAAACATCAACTATGGCTACACCTTC.